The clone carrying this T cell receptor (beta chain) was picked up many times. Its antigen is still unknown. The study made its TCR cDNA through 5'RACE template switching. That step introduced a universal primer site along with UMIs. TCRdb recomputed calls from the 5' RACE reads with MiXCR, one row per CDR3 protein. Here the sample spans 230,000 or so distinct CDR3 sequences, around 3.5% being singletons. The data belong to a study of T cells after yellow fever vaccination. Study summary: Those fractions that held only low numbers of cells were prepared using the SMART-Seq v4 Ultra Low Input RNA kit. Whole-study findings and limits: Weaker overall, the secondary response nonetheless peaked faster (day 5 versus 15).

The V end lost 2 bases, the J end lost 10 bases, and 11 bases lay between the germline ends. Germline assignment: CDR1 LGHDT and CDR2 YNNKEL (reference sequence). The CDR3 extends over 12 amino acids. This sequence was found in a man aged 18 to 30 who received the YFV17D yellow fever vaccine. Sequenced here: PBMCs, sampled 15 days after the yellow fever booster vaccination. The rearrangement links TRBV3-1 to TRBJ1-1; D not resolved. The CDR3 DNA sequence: TGTGCCAGCAGCCAAAGGCGGGCGATAGCTTTCTTT. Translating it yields CASSQRRAIAFF.